Sequencing of this T cell receptor beta chain was carried out in a study of blood T cell repertoires in COVID-19. Study as a whole: Spain, Italy and the United States supplied samples that represented acute and convalescent COVID-19. T cells, B-cell-depleted T cells, or PBMCs supplied cDNA or gDNA.

The CDR3 runs to 12 residues. CDR1 is LNHDA, CDR2 SQIVND, per germline (reference sequence). V lost 2 bases to trimming and J lost 5 bases, with 6 bases between them. Per the authors' pipeline: It was from reference gene primer amplification that nucleated cell counts were estimated. The repertoire was sequenced with immunoSEQ multiplex PCR; TCRdb's copy has only in-frame clones and lacks some. V and J calls and clone size are given by that table; D and trimming were obtained from the DNA. The sample has about 210,000 clones, 83% seen once; the top ten hold 2% to 3%. This clonotype originated in a woman in her forties with active or convalescent COVID-19. Material: peripheral blood. The chain carries TRBV19 and TRBJ2-5; D is unresolved. The CDR3 DNA reads TGTGCCAGTAGTATATTCGGGGAGACCCAGTACTTC. Protein sequence: CASSIFGETQYF.